Below, 28 T cell receptor delta chains from the same sample are listed, as sequenced in a study of gamma-delta chains in newborns, infants, children. TCRdb re-analyzed the reads via CATT. The sample holds 10,000 to 13,000 delta-chain clones; roughly 9.5% are singletons and the top ten take under 9.5%. Sequencing was carried out using blood. The receptors shown here come from a child who was a newborn, infant or young child, either healthy, febrile or measles-vaccinated (not recorded which).

By share, this clone ranks as medium-sized. This may arise from a read error, as a much more abundant clone is one base away. At the DNA level, this CDR3 is encoded by other sequences in the same sample as well. This chain joins TRDV2 and TRDJ3; D is unclear. From germline, CDR1 is GEAIGNYY and CDR2 EKD. The V end lost 1 base, the J end lost 4 bases, and 1 base lay between the germline ends. The CDR3 is 13 residues long. CDR3 DNA sequence: TGTGCCTGTGACACTTGGGACACCCGACAGATGTTTTTC. Translation: CACDTWDTRQMFF.

A few counts support this clone. Possible read error: a much larger clone is one base away. J is TRDJ1 and V is TRDV2; D is unresolved. The CDR3 is 17 residues long. Germline loops: CDR1 GEAIGNYY, CDR2 EKD. This CDR3 reads CASDSLTDHANTDKLIF. The CDR3 DNA follows: TGTGCCAGTGACAGCCTCACGGATCACGCAAACACCGATAAACTCATCTTT.

In its sample, this clone was seen a few times. This chain uses TRDV3 with TRDJ1; D is perhaps TRDD3 (5 bases). Trimming pared 4 bases from V and 1 base from J, leaving 40 bases between. From germline, CDR1 is TVYSNPD and CDR2 GDNSRS (reference sequence). The CDR3 length is 22 residues. Written as DNA, the CDR3 is TGTGCCTCGGCGGCATTCCCGAATAAACTGGCAACCGGTGGGACCCGCACCGATAAACTCATCTTT. Residues: CASAAFPNKLATGGTRTDKLIF.

This clone was picked up a small number of times. This chain uses TRDV3 with TRDJ1; 8 bases are a match to TRDD3. Germline-derived CDR1 and CDR2 are TVYSNPD and GDNSRS (reference sequence). Trimming at V came to 5 bases and at J to 0 bases, leaving 20 bases not matched to a gene. The CDR3 has 18 residues. CDR3 in amino acids: CALEGTWGTPIDTDKLIF. Here the CDR3 DNA reads TGTGCCCTAGAAGGGACCTGGGGGACCCCAATAGACACCGATAAACTCATCTTT.

This chain links TRDV2 with TRDJ3; possibly TRDD3 for D (6 bases). This CDR3 region has 18 residues. V lost 0 bases to trimming and J lost 0 bases, with 11 bases between them. Germline loops: CDR1 GEAIGNYY, CDR2 EKD. CDR3: CACDTADTSSWDTRQMFF. DNA of the CDR3: TGTGCCTGTGACACCGCGGATACCAGCTCCTGGGACACCCGACAGATGTTTTTC.

The chain is built from TRDV2 and TRDJ1; D gene uncertain. Trimming took off 3 bases at V and 3 bases at J, with 13 bases between the two ends. CDR3 length: 14 amino acids. The germline gives CDR1 GEAIGNYY, CDR2 EKD. In DNA, the CDR3 is TGTGCCTGTGACCGGACGGGTTTTGCCGATAAACTCATCTTT. This translates into CACDRTGFADKLIF.

The table lists this clone with a few counts. This likely stems from a read error, as it lies one base from a far larger clone. The chain is built from TRDV2 and TRDJ2; 8 nucleotides align to TRDD3. The CDR3 spans 16 residues. The V gene end was trimmed by 0 bases and the J gene end by 0 bases; junction bases not matched to a gene: 2. Germline V CDR1 and CDR2: GEAIGNYY, EKD. CDR3 DNA sequence: TGTGCCTGTGACACCGCGGGGGATACTTTGACAGCACAACTCTTCTTT. This sequence encodes CACDTAGDTLTAQLFF.

This clone has more than one count but fewer than ten. The chain is built from TRDV2 and TRDJ1; 7 bases map to TRDD3. V lost 1 base and J lost 0; bases outside the gene matches: 4. The CDR3 is 15 residues long. Per germline, CDR1 GEAIGNYY and CDR2 EKD. CDR3 loop: CACDTLGGYTDKLIF. The CDR3 DNA is TGTGCCTGTGACACGCTGGGGGGGTACACCGATAAACTCATCTTT.

The table lists this clone with a few counts. V gene TRDV1 combines with J gene TRDJ1; 12 nucleotides match TRDD3. Germline CDR1 TSWWSYY, CDR2 QGS. This CDR3 is built from 25 residues. Losses at the gene ends were 0 bases for V and 0 bases for J; bases not matched to a gene: 26. The CDR3 nucleotides are TGTGCTCTTGGGGAACTATTTTCAGTTCCTACTTGGTACTGGGGGATACATCGGTACACCGATAAACTCATCTTT. It encodes CALGELFSVPTWYWGIHRYTDKLIF.

As to this clone: At the DNA level, this CDR3 is encoded by other sequences in the same sample as well. The chain is built from TRDV2 and TRDJ3; 13 bases agree with TRDD3. V lost 2 bases to trimming and J lost 0 bases; unmatched junction nucleotides: 9. In germline, CDR1 is GEAIGNYY, CDR2 EKD. This CDR3 is built from 21 residues. CDR3 DNA: TGTGCCTGTGACAAAGTACTGGGGGATACGCGGAGCTCCTGGGACACCCGACAGATGTTTTTC. It codes for CACDKVLGDTRSSWDTRQMFF.

This clone qualifies as medium-sized. V and J are TRDV2 and TRDJ1; 8 bases agree with TRDD3. The germline gives CDR1 GEAIGNYY, CDR2 EKD. The V segment lost 0 bases and the J segment 2 bases; nucleotides outside the gene matches: 10. The CDR3 is made up of 17 amino acids. In DNA form, the CDR3 reads TGTGCCTGTGACACCGTATCACCTGGGGGACAAACCGATAAACTCATCTTT. It translates to CACDTVSPGGQTDKLIF.

The chain carries TRDV2 and TRDJ3, with 8 positions matching TRDD3. The CDR3 is 19 residues long. Germline loops: CDR1 GEAIGNYY, CDR2 EKD. Trimming cost V 2 bases and J 0 bases; bases outside gene matches: 8. The CDR3 loop is CACDKLGASFSWDTRQMFF. The CDR3 region has the DNA TGTGCCTGTGACAAACTGGGGGCCTCGTTCTCCTGGGACACCCGACAGATGTTTTTC.

V usage is TRDV2 and J usage is TRDJ2, with TRDD3 identical over 7 bases. CDR3 length: 15 amino acids. Germline CDR1 and CDR2: GEAIGNYY and EKD. Trimming removed 1 base from V and 3 bases from J; junction bases left unmatched: 4. The CDR3 DNA is TGTGCCTGTGACACGATTGGGGGAATGACAGCACAACTCTTCTTT. Translating gives CACDTIGGMTAQLFF.

This clone was counted a few times. This may be a read error, as it is one base from a much larger clone. Other DNA sequences within the sample encode an identical CDR3. The V and J genes are TRDV2 and TRDJ1, with 8 nucleotides matching TRDD3. V was pared by 3 bases and J by 0 bases, with 5 bases of the junction left unmatched. The germline CDR1 and CDR2 sequences are GEAIGNYY and EKD. The length of the CDR3 is 15 residues. As DNA, the CDR3 is TGTGCCTGTGACTCCCTGGGGGAATACACCGATAAACTCATCTTT. Translated: CACDSLGEYTDKLIF.

CDR3 amino acids: CACDATGGPSWDTRQMFF. Written as DNA, the CDR3 is TGTGCCTGTGACGCTACTGGGGGGCCGTCCTGGGACACCCGACAGATGTTTTTC. The rearrangement uses TRDV2 and TRDJ3; 8 bases are a match to TRDD3. After removal of 3 bases from V and 1 base from J, the junction contained 7 bases not matched to a gene. Germline CDR1 is GEAIGNYY and CDR2 is EKD. The CDR3 covers 18 residues.

In its sample, this clone was seen a few times. At the DNA level, this CDR3 is encoded by other sequences in the same sample as well. The chain uses TRAV29/DV5 and TRDJ1, with a weak D call TRDD2 (6 bases). This CDR3 is built from 13 residues. Looked up from germline, CDR1 is NSMFDY and CDR2 is ISSIKDK. CDR3 sequence reads: CAAAPTSSSKLIF. CDR3 in DNA: TGTGCGGCCGCCCCGACTTCCTCGAGTAAACTCATCTTT.

There are a few counts of this clone. At one of its ends the junction is not consistent with the germline gene, which may arise from a read error. This CDR3 is also generated by other DNA sequences in the sample. The chain uses TRDV2 and TRDJ3; TRDD3 matches at 13 bases. Germline-derived CDR1 and CDR2 are GEAIGNYY and EKD. The CDR3 extends over 20 amino acids. The CDR3 loop is CACDSLLGDTPEGDTRQMFF. CDR3 coding DNA: TGCGCCTGTGACTCATTACTGGGGGATACGCCGGAGGGGGACACCCGACAGATGTTTTTC.

Relative to its sample, this clone is medium-sized. V is TRDV2 and J is TRDJ1; TRDD3 matches 13 bases. After removal of 3 bases from V and 0 bases from J, the junction contained 18 bases not matched to a gene. Germline-derived CDR1 and CDR2 are GEAIGNYY and EKD. CDR3 size: 21 residues. CDR3 in DNA: TGTGCCTGTGACGACATTAGGGGGACTGGGGGATACGGAGGGTACACCGATAAACTCATCTTT. Protein: CACDDIRGTGGYGGYTDKLIF.

On this clone itself: Other nucleotide sequences from this sample produce the same CDR3. The V call is TRDV2, the J call TRDJ3; TRDD3 aligns across 12 bases. CDR1 is GEAIGNYY and CDR2 is EKD in the germline V gene. V shed 0 bases, J shed 2 bases, and the junction held 13 bases outside the gene matches. The CDR3 length is 22 residues. CDR3 sequence reads: CACDTVGAGLGDTTWDTRQMFF. For the CDR3, the DNA is TGTGCCTGTGACACCGTCGGCGCTGGGCTGGGGGATACGACCTGGGACACCCGACAGATGTTTTTC.

On this clone: This may be a read error, as it is one base from a much larger clone. The chain employs TRDV2 and TRDJ3; 13 nucleotides match TRDD3. The CDR3 consists of 20 residues. Germline V gene lookup returns CDR1 GEAIGNYY and CDR2 EKD. In nucleotides, the CDR3 is TGTGCCTGTGACACCGCTACTGGGGGATACGACTCCTGCGACACCCGACAGATGTTTTTC. Its translation is CACDTATGGYDSCDTRQMFF.

The chain carries TRDV2 and TRDJ1; TRDD3 matches at 11 bases. Losses at the gene ends were 4 bases for V and 1 base for J; bases not matched to a gene: 16. Germline-derived CDR1 and CDR2 are GEAIGNYY and EKD. The CDR3 is made up of 19 amino acids. CDR3 residues: CACDLVGGGYGEATDKLIF. CDR3 coding DNA: TGTGCCTGTGATCTGGTTGGTGGGGGATACGGGGAGGCCACCGATAAACTCATCTTT.

This clone was counted a few times. Only one base separates this from a far larger clonotype, so it likely reflects a read error. The sample has other DNA sequences that encode this CDR3 too. The chain has TRDV2 and TRDJ3; 8 bases fit TRDD3. Germline assignment: CDR1 GEAIGNYY and CDR2 EKD. This CDR3 comprises 17 residues. J lost 2 bases, V lost 0 bases, and 2 bases had no gene match. The CDR3 sequence: CACDTAGGAWDTRQMFF. The CDR3 region has the DNA TGTGCCTGTGACACCGCTGGGGGAGCCTGGGACACCCGACAGATGTTTTTC.

The chain is built from TRDV2 and TRDJ3; 10 bases align to TRDD3. The CDR3 extends over 18 amino acids. Germline assignment: CDR1 GEAIGNYY and CDR2 EKD. Trimming removed 0 bases from V and 9 bases from J; junction bases left unmatched: 10. The CDR3 DNA is TGTGCCTGTGACACCGCGATGGGGGGATACGCACCCACCCGACAGATGTTTTTC. It specifies CACDTAMGGYAPTRQMFF.

This clone came up a few times. V usage is TRAV29/DV5 and J usage is TRDJ1; TRDD3 matches at 9 bases. The CDR3 is made up of 20 amino acids. Germline trimming cut 3 bases from V and 3 bases from J; bases unmatched to any gene: 24. Germline V CDR1 and CDR2: NSMFDY, ISSIKDK. CDR3 in amino acids: CAATQISTRGDTPYADKLIF. CDR3 coding DNA: TGTGCAGCAACACAGATTTCAACGCGGGGGGATACCCCATACGCCGATAAACTCATCTTT.

This clone was seen a few times. A clone one base away is much larger, so this may be a read error. This chain's CDR3 is CACEPLGHEASDKLIF. For the CDR3, the DNA is TGTGCCTGTGAACCACTGGGACACGAGGCGTCCGATAAACTCATCTTT. The chain links TRDV2 to TRDJ1; D might be TRDD3 (6 bases). Germline-derived CDR1 and CDR2 are GEAIGNYY and EKD. V lost 4 bases and J lost 3, with 20 bases in between. The CDR3 is 16 residues long.

Comment on this clone: A much more abundant neighbour one base away suggests this may be a read error. This rearrangement joins TRDV2 to TRDJ3; 12 bases fit TRDD3. Germline V CDR1 and CDR2: GEAIGNYY, EKD. This CDR3 region has 26 residues. This CDR3 is CARDTLEGSGGYARSISSWDTRQMFF. CDR3 bases: TGTGCCCGTGACACTTTAGAGGGCTCTGGGGGATACGCGAGAAGTATAAGCTCCTGGGACACCCGACAGATGTTTTTC.

This clone was seen only a few times. The gene calls are TRDV1 and TRDJ3, with D perhaps matching TRDD3 (5 bases). V lost 1 base, J lost 0 bases, and 13 bases lay in between. The CDR3 has 19 amino acids. CDR1 and CDR2 from the germline V gene are TSWWSYY and QGS. The CDR3 coding sequence is TGTGCTCTTGGGGAACGAATGCTGGGCGCCTCCTGGGACACCCGACAGATGTTTTTC. This codes for CALGERMLGASWDTRQMFF.

The rearrangement links TRDV1 to TRDJ1, with D possibly TRDD3 on 5 matching bases. The germline CDR1 and CDR2 sequences are TSWWSYY and QGS. This CDR3 has 13 amino acids. V dropped 4 bases and J dropped 10 bases, with 16 bases sitting between them. In DNA form, the CDR3 reads TGTGCTCTTGGGGCAATCCCCGCGGGGGGACTCATCTTT. It specifies CALGAIPAGGLIF.